This TCR beta chain was identified during a study of blood T cell repertoires in COVID-19. Turning to the study itself: Sites in the United States, Italy and Spain provided acute and convalescent COVID-19 samples. T cells, B-cell-depleted T cells, or PBMCs provided the cDNA or gDNA that served as material.

Participant-given clinical history determined each cohort assignment. V was cut by 4 bases and J by 8 bases, with 23 bases left in between. Germline CDR1 reads MDHEN; CDR2 reads SYDVKM. This CDR3 has 16 amino acids. Assay: immunoSEQ multiplex PCR; the TCRdb copy retains only in-frame clones and omits some. The sample lists some 390,000 clones; over 75% were seen once. The sequenced sample consisted of PBMCs or T cells enriched from blood (not recorded which). The chain is built from TRBV28 and TRBJ1-1; no reliable D call. The TCR was taken from a man aged 25 to 40 who had recovered from COVID-19. CDR3 in DNA: TGTGCCAGCAGTTCCTCCGGGTTCGGCACTCAAACCGAAGCTTTCTTT. Translated: CASSSSGFGTQTEAFF.